Listed here are 27 T cell receptor beta chains from one sample, sequenced in a study of T cell responses to AZD1222 COVID-19 vaccine. Sequencing was performed with immunoSEQ multiplex PCR; in TCRdb, only in-frame clones are kept and a portion is missing. This table has 100,000 to 150,000 clones, around 90% appearing once. Sequenced here: peripheral blood, sampled on day 0 of AZD1222 vaccination. The receptors stem from an adult in good health.

The chain is built from TRBV6-1 and TRBJ1-4, with a weak D call TRBD1 (5 bases). This CDR3 has 14 residues. V gave up 3 bases and J gave up 4 bases, with 9 bases separating them. CDR1 is MNHNS, CDR2 SASEGT, per germline. In DNA form, the CDR3 reads TGTGCCAGCAGTGAGGGACCTTTTAATGAAAAACTGTTTTTT. It encodes CASSEGPFNEKLFF.

V and J are TRBV9 and TRBJ2-5; tentative D call: TRBD1 (5 bases). The germline V gene encodes CDR1 SGDLS and CDR2 YYNGEE. Trimming stripped 3 bases from V and 1 base from J, with 16 bases between. The CDR3 totals 16 residues. For the CDR3, the DNA is TGTGCCAGCAGCGGAGATACAGGAGCTCCCCAAGAGACCCAGTACTTC. The encoded protein is CASSGDTGAPQETQYF.

V and J are TRBV24-1 and TRBJ1-5, with D hard to call. The CDR3 sequence is 13 residues long. The V end was cut by 9 bases, the J end by 0 bases, with 8 bases between. From germline, CDR1 is KGHDR and CDR2 SFDVKD. The CDR3 DNA sequence: TGTGCCACCGGAGGGTTTAGCAATCAGCCCCAGCATTTT. Translated: CATGGFSNQPQHF.

The chain joins TRBV6-5 to TRBJ1-2; the D is unclear. Germline assignment: CDR1 MNHEY and CDR2 SVGAGI. The V gene lost 6 bases and the J gene lost 6 bases, with 8 bases spanning the gap. The CDR3 contains 11 residues. CDR3 DNA sequence: TGTGCCAGCAGGGGAATGGATGGCTACACCTTC. Translated: CASRGMDGYTF.

The chain recombines TRBV6-5 with TRBJ2-2; D gene unclear. This CDR3 is 14 amino acids long. The germline V gene encodes CDR1 MNHEY and CDR2 SVGAGI. Trimming removed 6 bases at V and 1 base at J, with 9 bases between. The CDR3 bases are TGTGCCAGCAGCCCGGTCCAGAACACCGGGGAGCTGTTTTTT. Residues: CASSPVQNTGELFF.

The rearrangement uses TRBV7-9 and TRBJ2-2; 9 bases match TRBD2. Germline loops: CDR1 SEHNR, CDR2 FQNEAQ (reference sequence). Germline trimming cut 5 bases from V and 0 bases from J; bases unmatched to any gene: 7. There are 17 residues in the CDR3. CDR3 DNA: TGTGCCAGCAGCCCCCGCCTAGCGGGATCGAACACCGGGGAGCTGTTTTTT. Amino acids: CASSPRLAGSNTGELFF. The full variable domain, completed using reference TRBV7-9 and TRBJ2-2, is DTGVSQNPRHKITKRGQNVTFRCDPISEHNRLYWYRQTLGQGPEFLTYFQNEAQLEKSRLLSDRFSAERPKGSFSTLEIQRTEQGDSAMYLCASSPRLAGSNTGELFFGEGSRLTVL.

This sequence joins TRBV7-2 and TRBJ2-4, with D possibly matching TRBD2 (6 bases). The germline CDR1 and CDR2 sequences are SGHTA and FQGNSA. Deletions cut 1 base from V and 8 bases from J, with 12 bases between. The CDR3 loop spans 14 amino acids. The CDR3 DNA reads as TGTGCCAGCAGCTTAGTCAAGGGAGGAGACATTCAGTACTTC. Residues: CASSLVKGGDIQYF.

V gene TRBV6-1 combines with J gene TRBJ1-6, with D possibly matching TRBD1 (6 bases). V shed 2 bases and J shed 9 bases, with 11 bases lying between them. This CDR3 spans 14 amino acids. Germline values: CDR1 MNHNS, CDR2 SASEGT. Here the CDR3 reads CASSELTGSSPLHF. The CDR3 nucleotides are TGTGCCAGCAGTGAATTAACAGGGAGTTCACCCCTCCACTTT.

The chain couples TRBV5-4 to TRBJ1-2; D remains unclear. The V end was cut by 0 bases, the J end by 4 bases, with 7 bases between. This CDR3 is 13 amino acids long. Germline assignment: CDR1 SGHNT and CDR2 YYREEE (reference sequence). CDR3 sequence: CASSLGAAYGYTF. Written as DNA, the CDR3 is TGTGCCAGCAGCTTGGGGGCCGCCTATGGCTACACCTTC.

V usage is TRBV10-3 and J usage is TRBJ2-4; maybe TRBD1 (5 bases). Germline assignment: CDR1 ENHRY and CDR2 SYGVKD. The CDR3 totals 16 residues. Trimming cost V 5 bases and J 0 bases, with 14 bases left between them. DNA for the CDR3: TGTGCCATCAGTCCGAGACAGACCGTAGCCAAAAACATTCAGTACTTC. Its translation is CAISPRQTVAKNIQYF.

A remark on this clone: The junction shows a germline mismatch at one end, possibly a read error. The chain couples TRBV6-6 to TRBJ1-2; tentative D call: TRBD1 (5 bases). The CDR3 totals 11 residues. CDR1 is MNHNY and CDR2 is SVGAGI in the germline V gene (reference sequence). The DNA of the CDR3 is TGTGCCAGCAGTTCGGGACGCGTTCGCCACTTC. It yields the protein CASSSGRVRHF.

This chain connects TRBV7-2 to TRBJ1-3; the D gene is possibly TRBD1 (6 bases). Germline values: CDR1 SGHTA, CDR2 FQGNSA. V gave up 1 base and J gave up 5 bases, with 12 bases separating them. This CDR3 region has 15 residues. Written as DNA, the CDR3 is TGTGCCAGCAGCTTAGGGGGGCCAGACCGAAACACCATATATTTT. It translates to CASSLGGPDRNTIYF.

A note on this clone: Distinct nucleotide sequences in the sample also encode this CDR3. This chain uses TRBV7-9 with TRBJ2-7, with 7 positions matching TRBD1. The CDR3 is 14 residues long. Germline CDR1 SEHNR, CDR2 FQNEAQ (reference sequence). V lost 0 bases to trimming and J lost 2 bases; unmatched junction nucleotides: 1. The CDR3 here is CASSLAGTAYEQYF. The DNA of the CDR3 is TGTGCCAGCAGCTTAGCTGGGACAGCCTACGAGCAGTACTTC.

This CDR3 is CATAEGAYQETQYF. Written as DNA, the CDR3 is TGTGCCACCGCGGAGGGGGCGTACCAAGAGACCCAGTACTTC. The rearrangement uses TRBV10-3 and TRBJ2-5; D might be TRBD1 (7 bases). The CDR3 spans 14 residues. V was clipped by 10 bases and J by 0 bases, with 15 bases between them. The V gene's germline CDR1 is ENHRY and CDR2 SYGVKD.

CDR3 loop: CAWSSSGGLVYF. The CDR3 DNA reads TGTGCCTGGAGTTCCTCAGGGGGCCTGGTTTACTTC. V usage is TRBV30 and J usage is TRBJ2-7, with 8 bases matching TRBD1. V trimming: 2 bases; J trimming: 13 bases; junction bases outside the gene matches: 10. This CDR3 has 12 residues. CDR1 and CDR2 from the germline V gene are GTSNPN and SVGIG (reference sequence).

The J gene is TRBJ1-1, the V gene TRBV27; D might be TRBD1 (6 bases). Trimming removed 4 bases from V and 0 bases from J, with 12 bases in between. The germline V gene encodes CDR1 MNHEY and CDR2 SMNVEV (reference sequence). This CDR3 contains 15 residues. The CDR3 here is CASSSPGGLNTEAFF. CDR3 bases: TGTGCCAGCAGTTCCCCGGGGGGCCTGAACACTGAAGCTTTCTTT.

CDR3 sequence reads: CASSLDRREQYF. Here the CDR3 DNA reads TGCGCCAGCAGCTTGGACAGGCGCGAGCAGTACTTC. The chain links TRBV5-1 to TRBJ2-7; tentative D call: TRBD1 (5 bases). Per germline, CDR1 SGHRS and CDR2 YFSETQ. The CDR3 has 12 residues. Trimming removed 0 bases at V and 6 bases at J, with 7 bases between.

The V gene is TRBV7-2, the J gene TRBJ1-5; D perhaps matches TRBD1 (5 bases). CDR3 size: 14 residues. V was clipped by 5 bases and J by 4 bases, with 12 bases between them. Per the germline V gene, CDR1 is SGHTA and CDR2 is FQGNSA. CDR3 bases: TGTGCCAGCAGCGGGGGAAGTAAAAATCAGCCCCAGCATTTT. Amino acids: CASSGGSKNQPQHF.

The V and J genes are TRBV15 and TRBJ1-1, with D tentatively TRBD1 (5 bases). From germline, CDR1 is LNHNV and CDR2 YYDKDF (reference sequence). Trimming pared 6 bases from V and 3 bases from J, leaving 23 bases between. The CDR3 is 17 residues long. The CDR3 DNA reads TGTGCCACCAGGACCGAAGGGGTTCTAAACGTGGACACTGAAGCTTTCTTT. Translation gives CATRTEGVLNVDTEAFF.

The J gene is TRBJ2-3, the V gene TRBV3-1 (or the pseudogene TRBV3-2), with 15 bases matching TRBD2. This CDR3 region has 17 residues. CDR1 and CDR2 (germline): LGHDT, YNNKEL (reference sequence). Losses at the gene ends were 2 bases for V and 5 bases for J; bases not matched to a gene: 5. CDR3 coding DNA: TGTGCCAGCAGCCAACTACGGACTAGCGGGGGGGAAGATACGCAGTATTTT. It specifies CASSQLRTSGGEDTQYF.

Here the CDR3 DNA reads TGTGCCAGCAGCTTAAACAGGGGCCTCCAAGAGACCCAGTACTTC. This codes for CASSLNRGLQETQYF. The chain is built from TRBV7-3 and TRBJ2-5; TRBD1 matches at 7 bases. This CDR3 has 15 residues. Germline lookup yields CDR1 SGHTA and CDR2 FQGTGA. J was trimmed by 1 base and V by 1 base; bases with no gene match: 3.

A single count supports this clone. The chain recombines TRBV7-9 with TRBJ2-7; 8 positions match TRBD2. The CDR3 covers 14 residues. Germline V gene data show CDR1 as SEHNR and CDR2 as FQNEAQ (reference sequence). The ends lost 5 bases at V and 0 bases at J; junction bases unmatched: 3. This CDR3 reads CASSRSGSSYEQYF. In DNA, the CDR3 is TGTGCCAGCAGCCGAAGCGGGAGCTCCTACGAGCAGTACTTC.

This rearrangement joins TRBV6-4 to TRBJ1-1, with D unclear. V lost 0 bases and J 2 bases, leaving 4 bases between the germline ends. In germline, CDR1 is MRHNA, CDR2 SNTAGT. This CDR3 spans 13 amino acids. In DNA form, the CDR3 reads TGTGCCAGCAGTGACTCCGGAAACACTGAAGCTTTCTTT. As protein: CASSDSGNTEAFF.

J is TRBJ1-2 and V is TRBV7-2; no clear D gene. CDR3 size: 19 residues. V was trimmed by 4 bases and J by 5 bases, leaving 29 bases between them. Germline CDR1 SGHTA, CDR2 FQGNSA. The CDR3 loop is CASSSRVGGPRALSYGYTF. The CDR3 DNA is TGTGCCAGCAGCTCCAGAGTTGGTGGTCCACGTGCGTTATCGTATGGCTACACCTTC.

The chain has TRBV6-1 and TRBJ2-7; D assignment may be TRBD1 or TRBD2 (6 bases each). Per germline, CDR1 MNHNS and CDR2 SASEGT. CDR3 length: 16 residues. Between the trimmed V and J ends, which lost 4 bases and 6 bases, there was a span of 22 bases. The CDR3 region is CASSARGGLTRGEQYF. The CDR3 coding sequence is TGTGCCAGCAGTGCCAGAGGGGGGCTTACCAGAGGCGAGCAGTACTTC.

The rearrangement joins TRBV12-3 or TRBV12-4 to TRBJ1-3; D gene uncertain. Trimming left V 3 bases short and J 4 bases short, with 4 bases between. The length of the CDR3 is 12 residues. As DNA, the CDR3 is TGTGCCAGCAGTTTCCGCGGAAACACCATATATTTT. Translated: CASSFRGNTIYF.

The genes are TRBV7-9 and TRBJ1-4; D remains unclear. V was clipped by 8 bases and J by 2 bases, with 9 bases between them. Germline assignment: CDR1 SEHNR and CDR2 FQNEAQ (reference sequence). The CDR3 contains 13 residues. The CDR3 region is CASGPRTNEKLFF. In nucleotides, the CDR3 is TGTGCCAGCGGCCCAAGGACTAATGAAAAACTGTTTTTT.